Below, 23 T cell receptor beta chains from the same sample are listed, as sequenced in a study of T cell changes during pregnancy in multiple sclerosis. Produced via immunoSEQ multiplex PCR; TCRdb's table is partial and in-frame only. The sample yields some 13,000 clones, around 83% seen once. The sample here was CD8+ T cells from peripheral blood mononuclear cells, taken in the second trimester of pregnancy. The receptors shown here come from a female donor in good health, enrolled as a control in a pregnancy study.

This clone has only a few counts. This chain joins TRBV6-1 and TRBJ1-1, with no clear D. The CDR3 totals 11 residues. Germline-derived CDR1 and CDR2 are MNHNS and SASEGT. The V end was cut by 8 bases, the J end by 7 bases, with 11 bases between. The CDR3 loop is CASAYRDEAFF. The CDR3 coding sequence is TGTGCCAGCGCTTACAGAGATGAAGCTTTCTTT.

This chain links TRBV5-6 with TRBJ1-3, with 10 bases identical to TRBD1. The CDR3 has 17 residues. Losses at the gene ends were 4 bases for V and 1 base for J; bases not matched to a gene: 8. The germline gives CDR1 SGHDT, CDR2 YYEEEE. Here the CDR3 reads CASSLWGQGWSGNTIYF. The CDR3 DNA sequence: TGTGCCAGCAGCCTCTGGGGACAGGGGTGGTCTGGAAACACCATATATTTT.

This clone occurred once. The rearrangement joins TRBV7-9 to TRBJ2-7, with TRBD1 as a possible D gene (5 bases). Trimming took 7 bases from V and 5 from J, leaving 18 bases between them. The CDR3 has 14 amino acids. Per the germline V gene, CDR1 is SEHNR and CDR2 is FQNEAQ (reference sequence). Here the CDR3 reads CASTDSSGIDEQYF. In nucleotides, the CDR3 is TGTGCCAGCACCGATTCGTCAGGGATCGACGAGCAGTACTTC.

This clone is classed as medium-sized. The chain employs TRBV6-6 and TRBJ1-2; TRBD1 is a possible D gene (5 bases). V was cut by 6 bases and J by 6 bases, with 17 bases left in between. The CDR3 is 14 amino acids. Germline V gene lookup returns CDR1 MNHNY and CDR2 SVGAGI (reference sequence). CDR3 coding DNA: TGTGCCAGCAGCTGGGGGGTGACAGCTGATGGCTACACCTTC. Its translation: CASSWGVTADGYTF.

The V call is TRBV18, the J call TRBJ2-5, with TRBD1 identical over 7 bases. The V segment lost 4 bases and the J segment 7 bases; nucleotides outside the gene matches: 15. This CDR3 has 16 residues. Germline V gene sequence: CDR1 KGHSH, CDR2 LQKENI. CDR3 nucleotides: TGTGCCAGCTCACAGGAACGACAGGGCCCCAGGGGGACCCAGTACTTC. This sequence encodes CASSQERQGPRGTQYF.

This chain connects TRBV6-6 to TRBJ1-5; 7 nucleotides agree with TRBD1. V lost 6 bases and J lost 4; bases outside the gene matches: 6. Germline V lookup: CDR1 MNHNY, CDR2 SVGAGI (reference sequence). The length of the CDR3 is 14 residues. The CDR3 region is CASRWQGGNQPQHF. The CDR3 DNA reads as TGTGCCAGCAGATGGCAGGGGGGTAATCAGCCCCAGCATTTT.

This clone appeared a single time. The chain joins TRBV5-1 to TRBJ1-1; 7 bases align to TRBD1. The CDR3 runs to 13 residues. CDR1 and CDR2 (germline): SGHRS, YFSETQ. V was pared by 0 bases and J by 8 bases, with 4 bases of the junction left unmatched. The CDR3: CASSLGRDREAFF. The CDR3 DNA sequence: TGCGCCAGCAGCTTGGGTCGGGACAGAGAAGCTTTCTTT.

This chain joins TRBV6-1 and TRBJ2-7, with 8 bases lining up with TRBD1. The junction had 7 bases not matched to a gene; V was cut back by 7 bases and J by 2 bases. The germline gives CDR1 MNHNS, CDR2 SASEGT. This CDR3 is 14 amino acids long. The CDR3 spells CASMADRVTYEQYF. The CDR3 coding sequence is TGTGCCAGCATGGCGGACAGGGTCACCTACGAGCAGTACTTC.

The rearrangement uses TRBV9 and TRBJ2-7; a weak D match, TRBD2 (7 bases). CDR3 length: 15 amino acids. The germline V and J ends were trimmed by 3 bases and 0 bases, with 13 bases remaining between them. Per the germline V gene, CDR1 is SGDLS and CDR2 is YYNGEE. CDR3 in amino acids: CASSEGGGNSYEQYF. As DNA, the CDR3 is TGTGCCAGCAGCGAGGGGGGGGGAAACTCCTACGAGCAGTACTTC.

This clone was recorded once. The chain recombines TRBV6-5 with TRBJ1-1; no clear D. CDR1 MNHEY and CDR2 SVGAGI come from the germline V gene. Trimming pared 6 bases from V and 0 bases from J, leaving 8 bases between. The CDR3 runs to 13 residues. CDR3 in amino acids: CASSQVMNTEAFF. CDR3 bases: TGTGCCAGCAGCCAGGTCATGAACACTGAAGCTTTCTTT.

J is TRBJ2-7 and V is TRBV9; 7 positions agree with TRBD2. The CDR3 sequence is 15 residues long. Per germline, CDR1 SGDLS and CDR2 YYNGEE. V lost 4 bases to trimming and J lost 0 bases; unmatched junction nucleotides: 7. This CDR3 is CASSISGSSSYEQYF. CDR3 nucleotide sequence: TGTGCCAGCAGCATTAGCGGGTCGAGCTCCTACGAGCAGTACTTC.

The chain is built from TRBV2 and TRBJ2-7, with 10 nucleotides matching TRBD2. With V trimmed by 2 bases and J by 4 bases, 5 bases remained unmatched. The CDR3 consists of 15 residues. The germline V gene has CDR1 SNHLY and CDR2 FYNNEI. CDR3 amino acids: CASSEPSGSVYEQYF. Written as DNA, the CDR3 is TGTGCCAGCAGTGAACCTAGCGGGAGTGTGTACGAGCAGTACTTC.

The gene calls are TRBV12-5 and TRBJ2-1; D gene uncertain. Germline assignment: CDR1 LGHNT and CDR2 FRNRAP. V gave up 5 bases and J gave up 0 bases, with 11 bases separating them. The CDR3 is made up of 15 amino acids. Here the CDR3 reads CASGHTPVSYNEQFF. DNA of the CDR3: TGTGCTAGTGGTCATACTCCCGTCTCCTACAATGAGCAGTTCTTC.

J is TRBJ2-1 and V is TRBV6-6; perhaps TRBD2 as D (6 bases). CDR3 length equals 15 residues. CDR1 MNHNY and CDR2 SVGAGI come from the germline V gene (reference sequence). V was cut by 5 bases and J by 0 bases, with 11 bases left in between. The CDR3 nucleotides read TGTGCCAGCAGTACCGGCGGGAACTCCTACAATGAGCAGTTCTTC. Residues: CASSTGGNSYNEQFF.

The chain links TRBV6-4 to TRBJ2-3; maybe TRBD1 (5 bases). The germline gives CDR1 MRHNA, CDR2 SNTAGT. The CDR3 has 15 residues. V lost 0 bases, J lost 0 bases, and 7 bases lay in between. The CDR3 bases are TGTGCCAGCAGTGACTCGGCAGGGAGCACAGATACGCAGTATTTT. This encodes CASSDSAGSTDTQYF.

The chain has TRBV5-6 and TRBJ2-2; 13 bases are a match to TRBD2. CDR1 is SGHDT and CDR2 is YYEEEE in the germline V gene. This CDR3 contains 17 residues. V lost 3 bases, J lost 6 bases, and 8 bases stayed unmatched. The CDR3 spells CASSSGLAGLLPGELFF. The CDR3 DNA reads as TGTGCCAGCAGCTCGGGACTAGCGGGACTATTACCCGGGGAGCTGTTTTTT.

This rearrangement joins TRBV4-3 to TRBJ2-3; TRBD2 matches 12 bases. Germline V lookup: CDR1 LGHNA, CDR2 YSLEER. J was trimmed by 0 bases and V by 3 bases; bases with no gene match: 7. CDR3 length: 18 residues. The CDR3 reads CASSQDPGLAGSTDTQYF. CDR3 DNA sequence: TGCGCCAGCAGCCAGGACCCCGGACTAGCGGGGAGCACAGATACGCAGTATTTT.

The J gene is TRBJ2-7, the V gene TRBV14, with 9 bases that match TRBD1. Germline-derived CDR1 and CDR2 are SGHDN and FVKESK. The CDR3 consists of 17 residues. J gave up 0 bases and V 4 bases, and 10 bases lay outside the gene matches. The CDR3: CASSPGTGRIYSYEQYF. The CDR3 DNA sequence: TGTGCCAGCAGCCCCGGGACAGGGAGGATTTACTCCTACGAGCAGTACTTC. Complete variable domain (other parts from reference TRBV14 and TRBJ2-7): EAGVTQFPSHSVIEKGQTVTLRCDPISGHDNLYWYRRVMGKEIKFLLHFVKESKQDESGMPNNRFLAERTGGTYSTLKVQPAELEDSGVYFCASSPGTGRIYSYEQYFGPGTRLTVT.

The chain links TRBV6-1 to TRBJ2-7, with 9 bases that match TRBD1. The ends lost 6 bases at V and 5 bases at J; junction bases unmatched: 8. The germline CDR1 and CDR2 sequences are MNHNS and SASEGT. The CDR3 has 14 amino acids. CDR3 loop: CASREGQGLDEQYF. The DNA for the CDR3 is TGTGCCAGCAGAGAGGGACAGGGATTGGACGAGCAGTACTTC.

The rearrangement uses TRBV30 and TRBJ2-7; TRBD1 matches 7 bases. The trim removed 5 bases at V and 2 bases at J, leaving 9 bases unmatched. In germline, CDR1 is GTSNPN, CDR2 SVGIG (reference sequence). CDR3 length: 14 amino acids. As DNA, the CDR3 is TGTGCCTGGGATTTGACCGGGACAGCCTACGAGCAGTACTTC. It translates to CAWDLTGTAYEQYF.

The chain is built from TRBV7-8 and TRBJ2-1, with TRBD1 matching 8 bases. J gave up 4 bases and V 6 bases, and 8 bases lay outside the gene matches. This CDR3 spans 15 amino acids. Germline V gives CDR1 SGHVS, CDR2 FQNEAQ. CDR3 residues: CASRETGGSYNEQFF. The CDR3 DNA reads as TGTGCCAGCAGGGAAACAGGGGGGAGTTACAATGAGCAGTTCTTC.

The chain couples TRBV5-1 to TRBJ2-7; possible D gene TRBD1, 5 bases. Between the trimmed V and J ends, which lost 4 bases and 3 bases, there was a span of 17 bases. CDR1 is SGHRS, CDR2 YFSETQ, per germline. The CDR3 contains 15 residues. This CDR3 is CASSQAPDTIYEQYF. Here the CDR3 DNA reads TGCGCCAGCAGCCAAGCACCGGACACAATCTACGAGCAGTACTTC.

The chain uses TRBV25-1 and TRBJ1-1; D unresolved. The CDR3 consists of 13 residues. Germline V gives CDR1 MGHDK, CDR2 SYGVNS. Trimming cost V 6 bases and J 1 base, with 9 bases left between them. CDR3 sequence: CASSGSENTEAFF. The CDR3 nucleotides read TGTGCCAGCAGCGGTAGCGAGAACACTGAAGCTTTCTTT.